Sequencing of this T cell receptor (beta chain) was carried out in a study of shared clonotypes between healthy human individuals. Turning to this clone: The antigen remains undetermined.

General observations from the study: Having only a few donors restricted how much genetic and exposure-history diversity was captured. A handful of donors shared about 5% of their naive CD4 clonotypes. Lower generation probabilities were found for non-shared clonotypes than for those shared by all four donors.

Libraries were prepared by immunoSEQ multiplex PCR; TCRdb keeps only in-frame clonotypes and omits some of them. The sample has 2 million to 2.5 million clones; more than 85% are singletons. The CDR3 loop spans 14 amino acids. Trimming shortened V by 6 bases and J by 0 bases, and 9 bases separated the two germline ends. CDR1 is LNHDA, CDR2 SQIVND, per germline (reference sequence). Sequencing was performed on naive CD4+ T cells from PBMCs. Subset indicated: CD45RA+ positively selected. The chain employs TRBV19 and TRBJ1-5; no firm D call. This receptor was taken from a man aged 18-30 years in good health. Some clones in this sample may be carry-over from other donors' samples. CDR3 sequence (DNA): TGTGCCAGTAGCCCACGGCCTAGCAATCAGCCCCAGCATTTT. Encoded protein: CASSPRPSNQPQHF. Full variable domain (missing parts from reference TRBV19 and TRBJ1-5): DGGITQSPKYLFRKEGQNVTLSCEQNLNHDAMYWYRQDPGQGLRLIYYSQIVNDFQKGDIAEGYSVSREKKESFPLTVTSAQKNPTAFYLCASSPRPSNQPQHFGDGTRLSIL.